The rows below give T cell receptor beta chains drawn from one sample of a study of shared clonotypes between healthy human individuals. Clones were read by immunoSEQ multiplex PCR, and TCRdb kept only the in-frame ones, dropping some. The data show under 1,100,000 clones, with 70% to 80% seen just once and roughly 1.5% held by the top ten. Sequencing was performed on memory CD4+ T cells sorted from blood. Source of these receptors: a man aged 18 to 29 in good health. Both conserved end residues are trimmed from each CDR3. D genes are given only for firm matches.

D gene: NA; V gene: TRBV6-6; CDR3 protein: ASSYPGLRGNQPQH
D gene: TRBD1; V gene: TRBV30; CDR3 protein: AWGTGTGVPGGQPQH
D gene: NA; V gene: TRBV5-4; CDR3 protein: ASSLPGQANSEAF
D gene: TRBD1; V gene: TRBV27; CDR3 protein: ASSGAGTAFYEQY
D gene: NA; V gene: TRBV18; CDR3 protein: ASSPGQTATYEQY
D gene: TRBD1; V gene: TRBV6-6; CDR3 protein: ASSSATGGYEQY
D gene: NA; V gene: TRBV12-5; CDR3 protein: ASAASGAVGYT
D gene: TRBD1; V gene: TRBV9; CDR3 protein: ASSVATGTAAF
D gene: TRBD2; V gene: TRBV5-6; CDR3 protein: ASSLVGGGASDTQY
D gene: NA; V gene: TRBV5-8; CDR3 protein: ASSLAGHSNQPQH
D gene: TRBD2; V gene: TRBV30; CDR3 protein: AWNTGGGLYEQY
D gene: NA; V gene: TRBV30; CDR3 protein: AWSWGVNEKLF
D gene: NA; V gene: TRBV6-6; CDR3 protein: ASSYSRDTSYEQY
D gene: TRBD1; V gene: TRBV11-2; CDR3 protein: ASSTGQPPYEQY
D gene: NA; V gene: TRBV11-2; CDR3 protein: ASSARGQGAVYNEQF
D gene: TRBD1; V gene: TRBV7-2; CDR3 protein: ASSETGALSYEQY
D gene: NA; V gene: TRBV6-1; CDR3 protein: ASSFGAGELF
D gene: TRBD2; V gene: TRBV7-6; CDR3 protein: ASSLWTSGGNEQF
D gene: TRBD1; V gene: TRBV19; CDR3 protein: ASSISGTANSPLH
D gene: TRBD1; V gene: TRBV6-6; CDR3 protein: ASSGTGGQPYEQY
D gene: NA; V gene: TRBV27; CDR3 protein: ASRGQTNTEAF
D gene: NA; V gene: TRBV5-1; CDR3 protein: ASSPGGSGWGYT
D gene: TRBD1; V gene: TRBV28; CDR3 protein: ASMEGGSITGELF
D gene: NA; V gene: TRBV30; CDR3 protein: AGSGGSTDTQY
D gene: NA; V gene: TRBV19; CDR3 protein: ASSRGQQETQY
D gene: NA; V gene: TRBV20-1; CDR3 protein: SAHTDTQY
D gene: NA; V gene: TRBV4-3; CDR3 protein: ASSQSRHRPNTEAF
D gene: NA; V gene: TRBV4-2; CDR3 protein: ASSQDSGSQETQY
D gene: TRBD1; V gene: TRBV30; CDR3 protein: AWQGAGDQPQH
D gene: TRBD2; V gene: TRBV7-2; CDR3 protein: ASSWTSGGGGDTQY
D gene: NA; V gene: TRBV5-1; CDR3 protein: ASSLLGASNTEAF
D gene: NA; V gene: TRBV7-2; CDR3 protein: ASSFPPQKLF
D gene: TRBD1; V gene: TRBV7-9; CDR3 protein: ASSLASGQGFGEKLF
D gene: NA; V gene: TRBV28; CDR3 protein: ASSFRAGAQPQH
D gene: TRBD2; V gene: TRBV11-3; CDR3 protein: ASSLDGRTSGRNEQF
D gene: NA; V gene: TRBV12-5; CDR3 protein: ASGLGLVQY
D gene: NA; V gene: TRBV7-5; CDR3 protein: ARAGGNTIY
D gene: TRBD1; V gene: TRBV15; CDR3 protein: ATSREGGQKNSPLH
D gene: NA; V gene: TRBV5-1; CDR3 protein: ASSLNDGGQPQH
D gene: NA; V gene: TRBV11-2; CDR3 protein: ASSPAVQETQY
D gene: NA; V gene: TRBV25-1; CDR3 protein: ASRGSTTNEKLF
D gene: NA; V gene: TRBV9; CDR3 protein: ASSVGAGGLGETQY
D gene: TRBD2; V gene: TRBV11-2; CDR3 protein: ASSLSPGLAGRTDTQY
D gene: NA; V gene: TRBV20-1; CDR3 protein: SARDLGEET
D gene: NA; V gene: TRBV6-5; CDR3 protein: ASSPRLPVTEQY
D gene: TRBD1; V gene: TRBV5-6; CDR3 protein: ASSTGDRNSPLH
D gene: NA; V gene: TRBV18; CDR3 protein: ASSPTTVQGAGELF
D gene: NA; V gene: TRBV15; CDR3 protein: ATSRGRDTQY
D gene: NA; V gene: TRBV19; CDR3 protein: ASSPGPGNTIY